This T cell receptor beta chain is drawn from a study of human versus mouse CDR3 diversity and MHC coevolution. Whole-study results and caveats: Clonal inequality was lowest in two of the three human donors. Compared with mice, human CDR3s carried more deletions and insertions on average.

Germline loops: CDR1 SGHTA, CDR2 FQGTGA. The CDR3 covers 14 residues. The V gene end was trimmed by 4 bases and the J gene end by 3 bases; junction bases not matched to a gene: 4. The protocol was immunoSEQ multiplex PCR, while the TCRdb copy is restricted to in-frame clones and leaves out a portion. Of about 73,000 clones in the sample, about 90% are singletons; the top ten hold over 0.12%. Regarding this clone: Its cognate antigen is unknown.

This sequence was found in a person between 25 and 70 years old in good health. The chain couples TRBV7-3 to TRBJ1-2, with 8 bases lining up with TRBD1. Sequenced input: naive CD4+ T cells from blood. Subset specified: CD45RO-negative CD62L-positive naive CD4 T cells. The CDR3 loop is CASSSGGADYGYTF. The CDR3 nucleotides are TGTGCCAGCAGCTCAGGGGGCGCCGACTATGGCTACACCTTC.